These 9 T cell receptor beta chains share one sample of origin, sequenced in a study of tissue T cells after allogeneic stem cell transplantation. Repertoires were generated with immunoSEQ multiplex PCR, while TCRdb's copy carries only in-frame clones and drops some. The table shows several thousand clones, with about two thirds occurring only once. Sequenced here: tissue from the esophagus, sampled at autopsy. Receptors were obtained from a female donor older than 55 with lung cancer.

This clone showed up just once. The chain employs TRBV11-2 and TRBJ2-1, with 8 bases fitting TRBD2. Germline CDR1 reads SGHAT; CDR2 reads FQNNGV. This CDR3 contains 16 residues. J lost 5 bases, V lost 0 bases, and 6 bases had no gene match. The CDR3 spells CASSLEYAGGNNEQFF. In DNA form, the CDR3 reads TGTGCCAGCAGCTTAGAATATGCGGGGGGAAACAATGAGCAGTTCTTC.

CDR3: CASSLRGDTEAFF. The CDR3 nucleotides are TGTGCCAGCAGTTTAAGGGGGGACACTGAAGCTTTCTTT. V is TRBV12-3 or TRBV12-4 and J is TRBJ1-1; a possible D gene is TRBD1 (6 bases). The CDR3 runs to 13 residues. Trimming removed 2 bases at V and 3 bases at J, with 7 bases between.

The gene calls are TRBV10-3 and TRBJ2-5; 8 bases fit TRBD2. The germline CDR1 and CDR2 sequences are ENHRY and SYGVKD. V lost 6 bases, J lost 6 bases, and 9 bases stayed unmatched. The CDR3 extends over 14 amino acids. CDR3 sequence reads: CAISQDSGGKTQYF. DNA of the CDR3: TGTGCCATCAGCCAAGACAGCGGGGGTAAGACCCAGTACTTC.

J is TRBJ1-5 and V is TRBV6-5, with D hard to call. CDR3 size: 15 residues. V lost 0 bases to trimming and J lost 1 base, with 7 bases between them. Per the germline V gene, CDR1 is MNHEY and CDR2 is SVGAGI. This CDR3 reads CASSYSAVSNQPQHF. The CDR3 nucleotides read TGTGCCAGCAGTTACTCCGCTGTGAGCAATCAGCCCCAGCATTTT.

This chain's CDR3 is CSASSSGGVYEQYF. CDR3 bases: TGCAGTGCTAGTTCTAGCGGGGGGGTTTACGAGCAGTACTTC. The chain is built from TRBV20-1 and TRBJ2-7; 12 nucleotides align to TRBD2. Per the germline V gene, CDR1 is DFQATT and CDR2 is SNEGSKA (reference sequence). The CDR3 length is 14 residues. V shed 3 bases and J 4 bases; nucleotides not matched to a gene: 4.

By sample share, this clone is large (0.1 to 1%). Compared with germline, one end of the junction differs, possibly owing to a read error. CDR3 amino acids: CASTLGGSLTDTQYF. The CDR3 nucleotides read TGTGCCAGCACCTTAGGCGGGAGCCTCACAGATACGCAGTATTTT. The V gene is TRBV7-8, the J gene TRBJ2-3; the match to TRBD2 covers 7 bases. The CDR3 runs 15 residues. Per the germline V gene, CDR1 is SGHVS and CDR2 is FQNEAQ. The full variable domain, completed using reference TRBV7-8 and TRBJ2-3, is GAGVSQSPRYKVAKRGQDVALRCDPISGHVSLFWYQQALGQGPEFLTYFQNEAQLDKSGLPSDRFFAERPEGSVSTLKIQRTQQEDSAVYLCASTLGGSLTDTQYFGPGTRLTVL.

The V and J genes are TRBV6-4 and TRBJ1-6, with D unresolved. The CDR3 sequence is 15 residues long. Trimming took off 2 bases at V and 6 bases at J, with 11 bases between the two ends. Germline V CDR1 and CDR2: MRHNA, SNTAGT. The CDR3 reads CASSDTSGSNSPLHF. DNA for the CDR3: TGTGCCAGCAGTGACACTTCCGGGAGTAATTCACCCCTCCACTTT.

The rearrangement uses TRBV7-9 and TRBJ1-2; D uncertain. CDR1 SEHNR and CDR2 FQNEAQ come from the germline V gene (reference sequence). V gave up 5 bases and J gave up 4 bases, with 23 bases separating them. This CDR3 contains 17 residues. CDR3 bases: TGTGCCAGCAGCCACCCGGGCCGCGTTCGGGATTTCTATGGCTACACCTTC. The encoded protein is CASSHPGRVRDFYGYTF.

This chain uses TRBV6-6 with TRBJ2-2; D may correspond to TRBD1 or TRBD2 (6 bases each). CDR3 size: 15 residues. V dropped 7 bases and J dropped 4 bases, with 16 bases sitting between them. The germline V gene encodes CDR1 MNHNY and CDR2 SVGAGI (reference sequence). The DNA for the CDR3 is TGTGCCAGCATGTTAACGGGGGCGCGCACCGGGGAGCTGTTTTTT. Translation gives CASMLTGARTGELFF.